These 2 T cell receptor beta chains originate from one sample sequenced in a study of OX40 agonist ivuxolimab in advanced cancers. Sequenced by immunoSEQ multiplex PCR; TCRdb stores in-frame clones only, minus some. The profile shows about 58,000 clones, 86% of them singletons. This specimen was CD4+ or CD8+ T cells sorted from blood, taken in a trial of the OX40 agonist ivuxolimab. The receptors were gathered from an adult with an advanced solid tumor such as melanoma, head and neck, liver or kidney cancer.

The gene calls are TRBV18 and TRBJ2-2; the D is unclear. V was pared by 6 bases and J by 6 bases, with 20 bases between. CDR3 size: 16 residues. Germline V lookup: CDR1 KGHSH, CDR2 LQKENI. The CDR3 is CASSLSTSPIAGELFF. The CDR3 region has the DNA TGTGCCAGCTCCCTCTCGACATCACCCATCGCCGGGGAGCTGTTTTTT.

The rearrangement joins TRBV5-4 to TRBJ2-3; 7 bases agree with TRBD2. The CDR3 totals 12 residues. Trimming took 4 bases from V and 6 from J; bases not matched to a gene: 2. Germline-derived CDR1 and CDR2 are SGHNT and YYREEE (reference sequence). CDR3 DNA: TGTGCCAGCAGCGGGGGGGAGGATACGCAGTATTTT. It codes for CASSGGEDTQYF.